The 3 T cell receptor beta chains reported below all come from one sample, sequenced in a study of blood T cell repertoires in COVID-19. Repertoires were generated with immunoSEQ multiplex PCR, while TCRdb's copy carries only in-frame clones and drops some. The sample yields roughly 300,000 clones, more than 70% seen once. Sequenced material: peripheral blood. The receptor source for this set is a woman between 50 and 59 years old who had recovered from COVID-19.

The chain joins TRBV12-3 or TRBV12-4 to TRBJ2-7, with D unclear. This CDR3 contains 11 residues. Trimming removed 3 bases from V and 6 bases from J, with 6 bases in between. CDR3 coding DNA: TGTGCCAGCAGTTTGGCATTCGAGCAGTACTTC. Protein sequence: CASSLAFEQYF.

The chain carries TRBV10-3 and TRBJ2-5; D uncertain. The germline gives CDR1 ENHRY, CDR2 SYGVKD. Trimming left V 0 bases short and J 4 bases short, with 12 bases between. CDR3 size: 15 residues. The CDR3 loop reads CAISESWSQAETQYF. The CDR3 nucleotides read TGTGCCATCAGTGAGTCGTGGTCTCAGGCAGAGACCCAGTACTTC.

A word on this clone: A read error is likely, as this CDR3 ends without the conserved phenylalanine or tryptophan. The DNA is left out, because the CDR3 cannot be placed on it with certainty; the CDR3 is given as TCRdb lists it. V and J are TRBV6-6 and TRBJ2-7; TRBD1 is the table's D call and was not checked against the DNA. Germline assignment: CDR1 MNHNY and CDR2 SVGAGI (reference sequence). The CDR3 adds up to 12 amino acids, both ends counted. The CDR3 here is CASSYSNRDRLL.